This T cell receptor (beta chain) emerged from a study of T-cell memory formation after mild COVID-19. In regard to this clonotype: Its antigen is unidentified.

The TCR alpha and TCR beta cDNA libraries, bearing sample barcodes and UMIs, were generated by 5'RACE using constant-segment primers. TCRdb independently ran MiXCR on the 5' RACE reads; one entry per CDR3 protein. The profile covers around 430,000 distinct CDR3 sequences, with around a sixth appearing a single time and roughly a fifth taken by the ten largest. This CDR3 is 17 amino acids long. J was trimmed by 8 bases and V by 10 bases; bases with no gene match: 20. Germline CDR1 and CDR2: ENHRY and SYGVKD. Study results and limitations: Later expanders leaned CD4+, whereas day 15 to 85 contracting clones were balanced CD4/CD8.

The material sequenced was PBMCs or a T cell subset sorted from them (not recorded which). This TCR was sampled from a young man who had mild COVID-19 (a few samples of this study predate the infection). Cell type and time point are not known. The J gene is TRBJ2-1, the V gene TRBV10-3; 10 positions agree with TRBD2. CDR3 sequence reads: CATAGLLAGGLSDEQFF. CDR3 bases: TGTGCCACCGCGGGTCTATTAGCGGGGGGTTTAAGCGATGAGCAGTTCTTC.